Shown below are 17 T cell receptor beta chains from a single sample sequenced in a study of PD-L1 blockade in urothelial cancer. The table came from immunoSEQ multiplex PCR; TCRdb's copy has only in-frame clones and leaves some out. The sample has around 130,000 clones, approximately 84% seen once; the top ten hold around 3.2%. Indicated time point: pretreatment peripheral blood. The material was PBMCs, obtained around atezolizumab (anti-PD-L1) treatment. Receptor source: a man aged 50-59 years with urothelial cancer.

The CDR3, as DNA: TGTGCCAGCAGTTACTCCGGGGGTCGGGTGAACACTGAAGCTTTCTTT. This codes for CASSYSGGRVNTEAFF. The chain carries TRBV6-5 and TRBJ1-1; D is perhaps TRBD1 (5 bases). This CDR3 is built from 16 residues. Trimming removed 0 bases at V and 0 bases at J, with 11 bases between. Per germline, CDR1 MNHEY and CDR2 SVGAGI.

The chain is built from TRBV2 and TRBJ2-1; D remains ambiguous. V dropped 5 bases and J dropped 6 bases, with 5 bases sitting between them. This CDR3 spans 11 amino acids. From germline, CDR1 is SNHLY and CDR2 FYNNEI. CDR3 residues: CASSYTNEQFF. The CDR3 DNA follows: TGTGCCAGCAGTTACACCAATGAGCAGTTCTTC.

V is TRBV2 and J is TRBJ2-1; the match to TRBD2 covers 11 bases. The V gene's germline CDR1 is SNHLY and CDR2 FYNNEI. The CDR3 totals 16 residues. V was clipped by 11 bases and J by 10 bases; unmatched bases: 19. The CDR3 spells CARLRGLAGGSAEQFF. CDR3 coding DNA: TGTGCCCGCCTCAGGGGGCTAGCGGGGGGTTCGGCCGAGCAGTTCTTC. Supplemented by reference TRBV2 and TRBJ2-1, the full variable domain reads EPEVTQTPSHQVTQMGQEVILRCVPISNHLYFYWYRQILGQKVEFLVSFYNNEISEKSEIFDDQFSVERPDGSNFTLKIRSTKLEDSAMYFCARLRGLAGGSAEQFFGPGTRLTVL.

The V gene is TRBV30, the J gene TRBJ2-4; D might be TRBD2 (7 bases). The V and J ends lost 3 bases and 7 bases respectively, with 22 bases between them. The length of the CDR3 is 16 residues. In germline, CDR1 is GTSNPN, CDR2 SVGIG (reference sequence). In DNA, the CDR3 is TGTGCCTGGAGCAGGGGAGGGGCGGGAGACCCCAACATTCAGTACTTC. Translated: CAWSRGGAGDPNIQYF.

This clone was counted only a few times. The chain uses TRBV19 and TRBJ2-6, with 13 nucleotides matching TRBD2. The CDR3 extends over 17 amino acids. From germline, CDR1 is LNHDA and CDR2 SQIVND (reference sequence). J was trimmed by 0 bases and V by 6 bases; bases with no gene match: 2. The CDR3: CASRTSGRGSGANVLTF. In DNA form, the CDR3 reads TGTGCCAGTAGAACTAGCGGGAGGGGCTCTGGGGCCAACGTCCTGACTTTC.

The chain couples TRBV18 to TRBJ1-2; no definite D call. The V gene's germline CDR1 is KGHSH and CDR2 LQKENI. The V and J ends lost 0 bases and 2 bases respectively, with 10 bases between them. The CDR3 consists of 15 residues. CDR3 sequence: CASSPPMRANYGYTF. The CDR3 nucleotides are TGTGCCAGCTCACCACCGATGAGGGCCAACTATGGCTACACCTTC.

The genes are TRBV5-6 and TRBJ2-7; TRBD1 matches at 7 bases. With 4 bases clipped from V and 1 base from J, the junction kept 8 bases outside the gene matches. This CDR3 region has 15 residues. Germline CDR1 SGHDT, CDR2 YYEEEE. The CDR3 is CASSPLQGSSYEQYF. Written as DNA, the CDR3 is TGTGCCAGCAGCCCCCTACAGGGGAGTTCCTACGAGCAGTACTTC.

The J gene is TRBJ2-7, the V gene TRBV19; possible D gene TRBD2, 5 bases. V lost 6 bases to trimming and J lost 3 bases, with 27 bases between them. The CDR3 contains 18 residues. The V gene's germline CDR1 is LNHDA and CDR2 SQIVND (reference sequence). The CDR3 region is CASRRVPSRPQTFYEQYF. Written as DNA, the CDR3 is TGTGCCAGTAGGAGGGTACCGTCGCGCCCACAGACGTTCTACGAGCAGTACTTC.

V gene TRBV7-6 combines with J gene TRBJ2-5; the D gene is possibly TRBD2 (6 bases). The CDR3 is 13 amino acids. CDR1 and CDR2 (germline): SGHVS, FNYEAQ. V dropped 5 bases and J dropped 3 bases, with 10 bases sitting between them. The CDR3 DNA reads as TGTGCCAGCAGCCGAAGACTAGAAGAGACCCAGTACTTC. Its translation: CASSRRLEETQYF. Full variable domain (rest looked up from reference TRBV7-6 and TRBJ2-5): GAGVSQSPRYKVTKRGQDVALRCDPISGHVSLYWYRQALGQGPEFLTYFNYEAQQDKSGLPNDRFSAERPEGSISTLTIQRTEQRDSAMYRCASSRRLEETQYFGPGTRLLVL.

In this sample, this clone turned up once. The J gene is TRBJ2-7, the V gene TRBV19, with 9 bases lining up with TRBD2. The length of the CDR3 is 15 residues. Germline-derived CDR1 and CDR2 are LNHDA and SQIVND (reference sequence). Germline trimming cut 6 bases from V and 1 base from J; bases unmatched to any gene: 7. The CDR3 spells CASSTSRGGSYEQYF. CDR3 bases: TGTGCCAGTAGCACATCGCGGGGGGGATCCTACGAGCAGTACTTC.

The chain has TRBV10-3 and TRBJ1-1, with 8 bases aligning to TRBD1. CDR1 ENHRY and CDR2 SYGVKD come from the germline V gene. The CDR3 spans 13 residues. With 6 bases clipped from V and 3 bases from J, the junction kept 3 bases outside the gene matches. The CDR3 reads CAISGQGYTEAFF. CDR3 nucleotides: TGTGCCATCAGCGGACAGGGTTACACTGAAGCTTTCTTT.

V gene TRBV28 combines with J gene TRBJ1-5; 10 bases agree with TRBD1. The V segment lost 5 bases and the J segment 7 bases; nucleotides outside the gene matches: 8. CDR1 and CDR2 from the germline V gene are MDHEN and SYDVKM. This CDR3 spans 15 amino acids. Written as DNA, the CDR3 is TGTGCCAGCAGTCCAACCGGGACAGGGGTACAGCCCCAGCATTTT. Translating it yields CASSPTGTGVQPQHF.

This chain joins TRBV15 and TRBJ2-1; D is unresolved. From germline, CDR1 is LNHNV and CDR2 YYDKDF (reference sequence). V gave up 3 bases and J gave up 8 bases, with 8 bases separating them. The CDR3 is 12 amino acids. CDR3 nucleotide sequence: TGTGCCACCAGCAGCCGCAGTTATGAGCAGTTCTTC. This sequence encodes CATSSRSYEQFF.

The chain couples TRBV2 to TRBJ1-1; D call uncertain. With 8 bases removed from V and 5 bases from J, the gap between germline ends came to 9 bases. There are 11 residues in the CDR3. Germline CDR1 and CDR2: SNHLY and FYNNEI. The CDR3 loop is CASSPGTEAFF. CDR3 in DNA: TGTGCCAGCTCCCCGGGGACTGAAGCTTTCTTT. Looking up the rest from reference TRBV2 and TRBJ1-1 gives the full variable domain: EPEVTQTPSHQVTQMGQEVILRCVPISNHLYFYWYRQILGQKVEFLVSFYNNEISEKSEIFDDQFSVERPDGSNFTLKIRSTKLEDSAMYFCASSPGTEAFFGQGTRLTVV.

The J gene is TRBJ2-1, the V gene TRBV7-2; 8 positions match TRBD2. The CDR3 length is 12 residues. Germline loops: CDR1 SGHTA, CDR2 FQGNSA. The J segment lost 10 bases and the V segment lost 4 bases, leaving 3 bases of the junction unmatched. DNA of the CDR3: TGTGCCAGCAGCTATAGCGGGATCGAGCAGTTCTTC. This translates into CASSYSGIEQFF.

The V call is TRBV19, the J call TRBJ2-2; TRBD1 agrees at 9 bases. CDR3 length: 14 amino acids. Trimming cost V 9 bases and J 1 base; bases outside gene matches: 3. CDR1 and CDR2 (germline): LNHDA, SQIVND (reference sequence). In DNA, the CDR3 is TGTGCCAGCCGGGACAGGGTGAACACCGGGGAGCTGTTTTTT. Translation: CASRDRVNTGELFF.

This sequence joins TRBV15 and TRBJ2-7; the D gene is possibly TRBD2 (6 bases). The length of the CDR3 is 15 residues. Germline assignment: CDR1 LNHNV and CDR2 YYDKDF (reference sequence). V lost 1 base and J 1 base, leaving 11 bases between the germline ends. CDR3 protein: CATSRAGGYSYEQYF. Written as DNA, the CDR3 is TGTGCCACCAGCAGAGCCGGGGGTTATTCCTACGAGCAGTACTTC.